Following are 30 T cell receptor beta chains from one sample sequenced in a study of CD8+ T cells in alopecia areata. Following extraction, RNA underwent reverse transcription to cDNA, which served as the sequencing template. This table comes from immunoSEQ multiplex PCR, and its TCRdb copy is limited to in-frame clones, with some not included. The data contain 150,000 or so clones, roughly 50% of them singletons. Sequenced sample: CD4+ T cells sorted from blood. The receptor source for this set is a human donor with alopecia areata.

This clone was seen only a few times. The chain is built from TRBV5-1 and TRBJ2-6, with D tentatively TRBD2 (5 bases). The germline V gene encodes CDR1 SGHRS and CDR2 YFSETQ. V was pared by 4 bases and J by 4 bases, with 12 bases between. The CDR3 is 15 residues long. The CDR3 sequence: CASSPGRVGANVLTF. DNA for the CDR3: TGCGCCAGCAGCCCTGGGCGGGTCGGGGCCAACGTCCTGACTTTC.

The chain couples TRBV29-1 to TRBJ2-7; D is undetermined. V gave up 1 base and J gave up 9 bases, with 10 bases separating them. Germline V CDR1 and CDR2: SQVTM, ANQGSEA. The CDR3 length is 11 residues. CDR3 loop: CSVEGGKGQYF. CDR3 nucleotides: TGCAGCGTTGAAGGTGGAAAGGGGCAGTACTTC.

The chain joins TRBV30 to TRBJ1-1; D might be TRBD1 (6 bases). CDR3 length: 14 amino acids. Germline V lookup: CDR1 GTSNPN, CDR2 SVGIG (reference sequence). The germline V and J ends were trimmed by 1 base and 8 bases, with 17 bases remaining between them. The CDR3 region is CAWSGGTPLAEAFF. The CDR3 nucleotides read TGTGCCTGGAGTGGCGGGACACCCTTGGCGGAAGCTTTCTTT.

The chain joins TRBV28 to TRBJ2-3; D may be TRBD2 (6 bases). The CDR3 has 15 residues. Germline V lookup: CDR1 MDHEN, CDR2 SYDVKM. The V end was cut by 4 bases, the J end by 2 bases, with 13 bases between. CDR3 DNA sequence: TGTGCCAGCAGTTCTAACATGGACTACACAGATACGCAGTATTTT. It is translated as CASSSNMDYTDTQYF.

This sequence joins TRBV29-1 and TRBJ1-2, with D possibly matching TRBD1 (6 bases). The ends were cut back, 6 bases at V and 2 bases at J, with 13 bases in the middle. Germline assignment: CDR1 SQVTM and CDR2 ANQGSEA. This CDR3 contains 13 residues. CDR3 in amino acids: CSVLTGPNYGYTF. The CDR3 nucleotides are TGCAGCGTGTTGACAGGACCAAACTATGGCTACACCTTC.

CDR3: CASSSLAGGRYEQYF. CDR3 coding DNA: TGTGCCAGCAGCTCATTAGCGGGAGGGCGATACGAGCAGTACTTC. The chain employs TRBV7-9 and TRBJ2-7; 11 bases match TRBD2. V was clipped by 4 bases and J by 4 bases; unmatched bases: 6. The CDR3 length is 15 residues. CDR1 is SEHNR and CDR2 is FQNEAQ in the germline V gene (reference sequence).

This clone has a handful of counts. The chain employs TRBV4-1 and TRBJ2-2, with 7 positions matching TRBD1. CDR1 is MGHRA and CDR2 is YSYEKL in the germline V gene. Trimming at V came to 0 bases and at J to 5 bases, leaving 6 bases not matched to a gene. This CDR3 comprises 16 residues. CDR3 nucleotide sequence: TGCGCCAGCAGCCAAGATGGATCCAGGGGGACCGGGGAGCTGTTTTTT. Translation gives CASSQDGSRGTGELFF.

V is TRBV2 and J is TRBJ2-7; perhaps TRBD2 as D (6 bases). CDR1 SNHLY and CDR2 FYNNEI come from the germline V gene. Between the trimmed V and J ends, which lost 5 bases and 7 bases, there was a span of 15 bases. The CDR3 is 13 residues long. The CDR3 DNA reads TGTGCCAGCAGTCCCCGGGACTTGGGGGAGCAGTACTTC. Encoded protein: CASSPRDLGEQYF.

The table lists this clone with a few counts. The chain is built from TRBV4-1 and TRBJ2-7; D gene unclear. Germline V gene sequence: CDR1 MGHRA, CDR2 YSYEKL. CDR3 size: 17 residues. Trimming took off 0 bases at V and 2 bases at J, with 17 bases between the two ends. Here the CDR3 reads CASSQEGSAAIPYEQYF. Here the CDR3 DNA reads TGCGCCAGCAGCCAAGAAGGCTCCGCCGCAATTCCCTACGAGCAGTACTTC.

This clone was observed a handful of times. This rearrangement joins TRBV30 to TRBJ1-5; no clear D. The V end lost 3 bases, the J end lost 11 bases, and 14 bases lay between the germline ends. This CDR3 spans 12 amino acids. Looked up from germline, CDR1 is GTSNPN and CDR2 is SVGIG (reference sequence). In DNA, the CDR3 is TGTGCCTGGAGCCCAGTTGGGCAGGCCCAGCATTTT. Translation: CAWSPVGQAQHF.

The V call is TRBV25-1, the J call TRBJ2-1; D remains ambiguous. Germline CDR1 MGHDK, CDR2 SYGVNS. CDR3 length: 12 amino acids. Trimming cost V 3 bases and J 8 bases, with 8 bases left between them. The CDR3, as DNA: TGTGCCAGCAGTGACTTGCTTTATGAGCAGTTCTTC. Its protein is CASSDLLYEQFF.

The rearrangement links TRBV6-5 to TRBJ2-3, with D perhaps matching TRBD2 (5 bases). The CDR3 is made up of 15 amino acids. V was pared by 6 bases and J by 5 bases, with 18 bases between. Germline CDR1 reads MNHEY; CDR2 reads SVGAGI. CDR3 in amino acids: CASSLRAEEQDTQYF. CDR3 coding DNA: TGTGCCAGCAGCCTAAGGGCGGAGGAGCAAGATACGCAGTATTTT.

This clone has a handful of counts. V usage is TRBV5-1 and J usage is TRBJ2-3; no definite D call. V was pared by 0 bases and J by 0 bases, with 11 bases between. The germline gives CDR1 SGHRS, CDR2 YFSETQ. This CDR3 is built from 16 residues. CDR3 bases: TGCGCCAGCAGCTTGGCCGTACAGTTGAGCACAGATACGCAGTATTTT. Its protein product is CASSLAVQLSTDTQYF.

This chain joins TRBV5-6 and TRBJ2-5, with D perhaps TRBD2 (6 bases). Germline V gene lookup returns CDR1 SGHDT and CDR2 YYEEEE. The CDR3 runs to 16 residues. Trimming cost V 4 bases and J 5 bases, with 21 bases left between them. The CDR3 reads CASSLGGRLSAETQYF. The CDR3 region has the DNA TGTGCCAGCAGCCTCGGGGGACGACTTAGCGCGGAGACCCAGTACTTC.

This clone was counted only a few times. The J gene is TRBJ2-4, the V gene TRBV4-1, with TRBD1 as a possible D gene (5 bases). CDR3 length: 12 residues. Germline CDR1 and CDR2: MGHRA and YSYEKL. The V end was cut by 8 bases, the J end by 7 bases, with 12 bases between. The CDR3 is CASPGAPNIQYF. CDR3 nucleotide sequence: TGCGCCAGCCCTGGGGCTCCGAACATTCAGTACTTC.

The genes are TRBV27 and TRBJ2-1, with 7 positions matching TRBD2. The CDR3 covers 14 residues. CDR1 is MNHEY and CDR2 is SMNVEV in the germline V gene (reference sequence). V lost 5 bases and J lost 8; bases outside the gene matches: 9. CDR3 DNA: TGTGCCAGCAGTCGGGGGAGGGCCAGGGATGAGCAGTTCTTC. It is translated as CASSRGRARDEQFF.

This clone has only a few counts. This chain uses TRBV28 with TRBJ1-2, with D possibly being TRBD1 (6 bases). CDR3 length: 14 amino acids. V dropped 6 bases and J dropped 3 bases, with 14 bases sitting between them. Germline CDR1 and CDR2: MDHEN and SYDVKM. This CDR3 is CASSRGQRHYGYTF. The CDR3, as DNA: TGTGCCAGCAGCCGAGGACAGCGCCACTATGGCTACACCTTC.

V is TRBV28 and J is TRBJ2-3; D is possibly TRBD1 (6 bases). V gave up 5 bases and J gave up 2 bases, with 14 bases separating them. CDR3 size: 15 residues. Germline V gene data show CDR1 as MDHEN and CDR2 as SYDVKM. The CDR3 region is CASSHGTKNTDTQYF. DNA of the CDR3: TGTGCCAGCAGTCATGGGACAAAAAACACAGATACGCAGTATTTT. The full variable domain, rest sourced from reference TRBV28 and TRBJ2-3, is DVKVTQSSRYLVKRTGEKVFLECVQDMDHENMFWYRQDPGLGLRLIYFSYDVKMKEKGDIPEGYSVSREKKERFSLILESASTNQTSMYLCASSHGTKNTDTQYFGPGTRLTVL.

The rearrangement uses TRBV29-1 and TRBJ1-1; D gene uncertain. Germline V lookup: CDR1 SQVTM, CDR2 ANQGSEA. This CDR3 has 13 amino acids. V lost 5 bases to trimming and J lost 10 bases, with 20 bases between them. The CDR3 reads CSVRPRAGNVAFF. Written as DNA, the CDR3 is TGCAGCGTTCGCCCCCGAGCGGGCAATGTAGCTTTCTTT.

This rearrangement joins TRBV6-6 to TRBJ1-2; D call uncertain. This CDR3 contains 15 residues. Trimming removed 0 bases at V and 4 bases at J, with 12 bases between. Germline CDR1 and CDR2: MNHNY and SVGAGI (reference sequence). CDR3 sequence reads: CASSYSSGNSYGYTF. CDR3 nucleotides: TGTGCCAGCAGTTACTCGTCAGGTAACAGCTATGGCTACACCTTC.

In regard to this clone: Other DNA sequences in the sample encode the same CDR3. The chain is built from TRBV14 and TRBJ2-5; D not resolved. CDR1 is SGHDN, CDR2 FVKESK, per germline. The CDR3 length is 14 residues. V was clipped by 0 bases and J by 1 base, with 6 bases between them. CDR3 nucleotide sequence: TGTGCCAGCAGCCAAGATACAGTCCAAGAGACCCAGTACTTC. Translated: CASSQDTVQETQYF.

This clone has just a few counts. This chain uses TRBV7-9 with TRBJ1-1; no definite D call. The CDR3 is made up of 13 amino acids. Per the germline V gene, CDR1 is SEHNR and CDR2 is FQNEAQ (reference sequence). Trimming left V 5 bases short and J 6 bases short, with 13 bases between. CDR3 in DNA: TGTGCCAGCAGCCCTCAACCGGGCCCTGAAGCTTTCTTT. This encodes CASSPQPGPEAFF.

The sample holds a few counts of this clone. V is TRBV30 and J is TRBJ1-5; the match to TRBD1 covers 9 bases. This CDR3 contains 15 residues. CDR1 is GTSNPN, CDR2 SVGIG, per germline (reference sequence). Germline trimming cut 0 bases from V and 4 bases from J; bases unmatched to any gene: 4. The CDR3 bases are TGTGCCTGGAGTGTCGGGGACAGGGTGAATCAGCCCCAGCATTTT. Its protein is CAWSVGDRVNQPQHF.

The chain is built from TRBV30 and TRBJ2-3; unclear D gene. Deletions cut 2 bases from V and 0 bases from J, with 15 bases between. The germline V gene has CDR1 GTSNPN and CDR2 SVGIG (reference sequence). This CDR3 contains 16 residues. The CDR3 DNA follows: TGTGCCTGGAGTAACGGTAGACGAGTCAGCACAGATACGCAGTATTTT. It is translated as CAWSNGRRVSTDTQYF.

The chain is built from TRBV7-8 and TRBJ2-4; D remains ambiguous. CDR1 is SGHVS and CDR2 is FQNEAQ in the germline V gene. The CDR3 sequence is 17 residues long. Trimming stripped 5 bases from V and 3 bases from J, with 20 bases between. The CDR3 DNA reads TGTGCCAGCAGCCATGGCACACCGCAGGCTCGCAAAAACATTCAGTACTTC. This sequence encodes CASSHGTPQARKNIQYF.

V and J are TRBV29-1 and TRBJ1-1; 9 bases fit TRBD1. The CDR3 extends over 12 amino acids. Germline values: CDR1 SQVTM, CDR2 ANQGSEA. The ends lost 5 bases at V and 6 bases at J; junction bases unmatched: 4. The CDR3 is CSVRQGGAEAFF. The DNA of the CDR3 is TGCAGCGTTCGACAGGGGGGGGCTGAAGCTTTCTTT.

This clone appeared a single time. This chain links TRBV30 with TRBJ2-5; D not resolved. The CDR3 is 12 amino acids. Germline CDR1 reads GTSNPN; CDR2 reads SVGIG (reference sequence). The ends were cut back, 8 bases at V and 0 bases at J, with 10 bases in the middle. The CDR3 DNA reads TGTGCCACACAGACCTACCAAGAGACCCAGTACTTC. Translation: CATQTYQETQYF.

The chain carries TRBV25-1 and TRBJ2-4; TRBD2 agrees at 7 bases. The CDR3 spans 14 residues. With 3 bases clipped from V and 7 bases from J, the junction kept 6 bases outside the gene matches. The germline CDR1 and CDR2 sequences are MGHDK and SYGVNS. The CDR3 is CASSDAAGGNIQYF. CDR3 DNA: TGTGCCAGCAGTGATGCAGCCGGGGGGAACATTCAGTACTTC. Combining the CDR3 with reference TRBV25-1 and TRBJ2-4 gives the whole variable domain EADIYQTPRYLVIGTGKKITLECSQTMGHDKMYWYQQDPGMELHLIHYSYGVNSTEKGDLSSESTVSRIRTEHFPLTLESARPSHTSQYLCASSDAAGGNIQYFGAGTRLSVL.

This clone turned up a few times. This chain links TRBV29-1 with TRBJ1-1; D remains ambiguous. Germline values: CDR1 SQVTM, CDR2 ANQGSEA. The CDR3 has 16 amino acids. Trimming shortened V by 0 bases and J by 0 bases, and 14 bases separated the two germline ends. In DNA, the CDR3 is TGCAGCGTTGAAGATTCCGGATCGGGAATGAACACTGAAGCTTTCTTT. Translation: CSVEDSGSGMNTEAFF.

The chain recombines TRBV29-1 with TRBJ2-7, with TRBD2 as a possible D gene (6 bases). The CDR3 length is 12 residues. Trimming stripped 6 bases from V and 4 bases from J, with 13 bases between. Germline loops: CDR1 SQVTM, CDR2 ANQGSEA. CDR3 DNA: TGCAGCGTCGCCGGGACTCCTTACGAGCAGTACTTC. The encoded protein is CSVAGTPYEQYF.